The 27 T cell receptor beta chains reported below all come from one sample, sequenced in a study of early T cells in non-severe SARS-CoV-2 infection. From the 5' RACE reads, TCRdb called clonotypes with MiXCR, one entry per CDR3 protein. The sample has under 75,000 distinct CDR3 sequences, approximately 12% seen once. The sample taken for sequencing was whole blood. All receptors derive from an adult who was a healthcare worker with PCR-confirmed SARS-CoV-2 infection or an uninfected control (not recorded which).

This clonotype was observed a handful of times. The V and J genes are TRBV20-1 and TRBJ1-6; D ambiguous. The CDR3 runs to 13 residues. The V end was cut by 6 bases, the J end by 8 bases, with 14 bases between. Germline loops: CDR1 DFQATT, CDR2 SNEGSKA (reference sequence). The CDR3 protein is CSAGRVTDSPLHF. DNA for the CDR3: TGCAGTGCCGGAAGGGTTACGGATTCACCCCTCCACTTT.

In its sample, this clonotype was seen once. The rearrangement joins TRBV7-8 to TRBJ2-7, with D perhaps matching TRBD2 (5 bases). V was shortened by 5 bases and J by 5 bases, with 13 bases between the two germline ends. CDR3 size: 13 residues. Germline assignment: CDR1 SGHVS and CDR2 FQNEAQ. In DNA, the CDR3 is TGTGCCAGCAGCCCCCCCTGGGGAGACGAGCAGTACTTC. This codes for CASSPPWGDEQYF.

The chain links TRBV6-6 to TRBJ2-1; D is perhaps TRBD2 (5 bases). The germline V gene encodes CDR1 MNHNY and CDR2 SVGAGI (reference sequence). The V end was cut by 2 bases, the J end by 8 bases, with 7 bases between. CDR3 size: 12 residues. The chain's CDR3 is CASSYVGDEQFF. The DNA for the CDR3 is TGTGCCAGCAGTTACGTGGGAGATGAGCAGTTCTTC.

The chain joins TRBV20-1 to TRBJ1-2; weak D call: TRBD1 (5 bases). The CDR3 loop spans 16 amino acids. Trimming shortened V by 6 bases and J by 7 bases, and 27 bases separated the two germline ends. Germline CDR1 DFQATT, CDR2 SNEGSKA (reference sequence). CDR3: CSASPRGGVSFGGYTF. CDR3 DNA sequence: TGCAGTGCGAGTCCGCGCGGGGGGGTCTCCTTCGGTGGCTACACCTTC.

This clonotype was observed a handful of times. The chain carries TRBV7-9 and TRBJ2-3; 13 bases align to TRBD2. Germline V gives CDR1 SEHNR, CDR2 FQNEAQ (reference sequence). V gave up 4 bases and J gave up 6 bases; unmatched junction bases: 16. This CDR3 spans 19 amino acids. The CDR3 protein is CASSSGTSGNIYATDTQYF. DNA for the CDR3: TGTGCCAGCAGCTCGGGGACTAGCGGGAATATTTACGCAACGGATACGCAGTATTTT.

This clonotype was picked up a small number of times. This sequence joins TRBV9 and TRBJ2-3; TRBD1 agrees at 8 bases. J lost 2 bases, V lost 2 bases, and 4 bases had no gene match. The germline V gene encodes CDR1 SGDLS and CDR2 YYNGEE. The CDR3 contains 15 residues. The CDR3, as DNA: TGTGCCAGCAGCGTGGGGACAGGACCCACAGATACGCAGTATTTT. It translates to CASSVGTGPTDTQYF. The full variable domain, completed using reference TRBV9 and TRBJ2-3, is DSGVTQTPKHLITATGQRVTLRCSPRSGDLSVYWYQQSLDQGLQFLIQYYNGEERAKGNILERFSAQQFPDLHSELNLSSLELGDSALYFCASSVGTGPTDTQYFGPGTRLTVL.

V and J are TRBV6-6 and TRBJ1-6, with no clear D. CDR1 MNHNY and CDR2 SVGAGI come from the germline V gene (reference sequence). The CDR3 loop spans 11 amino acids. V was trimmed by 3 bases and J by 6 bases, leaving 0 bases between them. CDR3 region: CASSYNSPLHF. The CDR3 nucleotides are TGTGCCAGCAGTTATAATTCACCCCTCCACTTT.

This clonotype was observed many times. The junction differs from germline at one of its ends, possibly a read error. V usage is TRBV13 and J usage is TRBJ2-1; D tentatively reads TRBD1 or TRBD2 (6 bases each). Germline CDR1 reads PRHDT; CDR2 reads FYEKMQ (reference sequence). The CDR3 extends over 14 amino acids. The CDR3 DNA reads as TGTGCCAGCAGCCTAGGGGCCGGGGGCTCTGAGCAGTTCTTC. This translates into CASSLGAGGSEQFF.

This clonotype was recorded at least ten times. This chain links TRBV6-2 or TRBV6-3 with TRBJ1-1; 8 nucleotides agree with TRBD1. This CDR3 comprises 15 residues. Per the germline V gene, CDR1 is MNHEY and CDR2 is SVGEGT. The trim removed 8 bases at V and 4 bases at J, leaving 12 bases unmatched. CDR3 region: CASWDPGTGFTEAFF. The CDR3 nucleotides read TGTGCCAGCTGGGATCCCGGGACAGGTTTCACTGAAGCTTTCTTT.

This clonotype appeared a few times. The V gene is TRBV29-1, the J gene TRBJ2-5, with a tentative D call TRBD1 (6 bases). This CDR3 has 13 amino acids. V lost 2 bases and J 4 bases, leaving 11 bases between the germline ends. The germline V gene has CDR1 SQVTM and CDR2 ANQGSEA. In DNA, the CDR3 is TGCAGCGTTGAAAGGGGGATCGGAGAGACCCAGTACTTC. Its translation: CSVERGIGETQYF.

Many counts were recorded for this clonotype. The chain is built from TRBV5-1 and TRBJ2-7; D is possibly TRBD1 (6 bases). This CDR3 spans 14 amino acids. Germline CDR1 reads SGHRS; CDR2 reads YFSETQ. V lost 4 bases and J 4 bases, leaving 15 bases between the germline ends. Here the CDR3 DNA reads TGCGCCAGCAGCCCACAGGGAAAGAGGTACGAGCAGTACTTC. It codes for CASSPQGKRYEQYF.

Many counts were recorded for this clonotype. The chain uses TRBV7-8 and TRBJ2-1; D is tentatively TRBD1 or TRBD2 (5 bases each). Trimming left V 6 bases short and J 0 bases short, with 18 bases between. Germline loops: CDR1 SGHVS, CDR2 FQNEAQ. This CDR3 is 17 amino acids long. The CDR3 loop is CASRYHPGTSSYNEQFF. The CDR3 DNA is TGTGCCAGCAGATACCACCCGGGGACGAGCTCCTACAATGAGCAGTTCTTC.

The CDR3 here is CSVVTGTQYSTDTQYF. DNA for the CDR3: TGCAGCGTTGTAACGGGAACCCAATATAGCACAGATACGCAGTATTTT. V gene TRBV29-1 combines with J gene TRBJ2-3, with D possibly being TRBD2 (5 bases). The CDR3 is 16 residues long. The germline gives CDR1 SQVTM, CDR2 ANQGSEA. V dropped 4 bases and J dropped 0 bases, with 17 bases sitting between them.

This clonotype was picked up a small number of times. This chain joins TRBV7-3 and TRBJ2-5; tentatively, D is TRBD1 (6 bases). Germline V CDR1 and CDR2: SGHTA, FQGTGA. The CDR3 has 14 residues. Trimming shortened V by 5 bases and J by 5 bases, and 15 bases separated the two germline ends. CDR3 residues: CASSLSGTSETQYF. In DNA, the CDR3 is TGTGCCAGCAGCCTATCCGGGACAAGTGAGACCCAGTACTTC.

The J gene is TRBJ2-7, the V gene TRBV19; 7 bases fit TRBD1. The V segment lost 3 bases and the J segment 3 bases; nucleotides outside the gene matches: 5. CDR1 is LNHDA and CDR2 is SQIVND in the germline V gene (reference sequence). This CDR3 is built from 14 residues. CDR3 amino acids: CASSIGTDYYEQYF. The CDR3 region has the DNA TGTGCCAGTAGTATCGGGACAGACTACTACGAGCAGTACTTC.

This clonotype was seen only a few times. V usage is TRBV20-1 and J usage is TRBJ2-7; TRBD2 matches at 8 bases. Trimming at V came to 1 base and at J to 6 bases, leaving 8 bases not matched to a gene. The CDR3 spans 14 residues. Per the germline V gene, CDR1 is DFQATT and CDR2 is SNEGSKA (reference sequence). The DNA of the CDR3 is TGCAGTGCTAGAGTAACGGGAGGGCCGAGCGAGCAGTACTTC. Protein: CSARVTGGPSEQYF.

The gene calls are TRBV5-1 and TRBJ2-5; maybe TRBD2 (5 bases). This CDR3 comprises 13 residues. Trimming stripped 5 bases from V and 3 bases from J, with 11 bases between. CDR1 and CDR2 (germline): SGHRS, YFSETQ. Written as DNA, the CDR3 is TGCGCCAGCAGGAGGACTGGAGAAGAGACCCAGTACTTC. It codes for CASRRTGEETQYF.

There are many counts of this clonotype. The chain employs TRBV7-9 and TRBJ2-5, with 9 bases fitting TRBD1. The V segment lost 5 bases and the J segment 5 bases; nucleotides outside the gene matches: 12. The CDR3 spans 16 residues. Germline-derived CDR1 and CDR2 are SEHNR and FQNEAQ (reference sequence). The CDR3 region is CASSPLGGQGSETQYF. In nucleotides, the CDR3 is TGTGCCAGCAGCCCGCTGGGGGGACAGGGAAGCGAGACCCAGTACTTC.

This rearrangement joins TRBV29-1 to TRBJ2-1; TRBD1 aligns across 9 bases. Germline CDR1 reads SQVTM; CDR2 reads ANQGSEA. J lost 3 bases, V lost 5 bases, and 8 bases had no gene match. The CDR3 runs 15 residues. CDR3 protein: CSVSPGTGLYNEQFF. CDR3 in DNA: TGCAGCGTTTCTCCCGGGACAGGGCTCTACAATGAGCAGTTCTTC.

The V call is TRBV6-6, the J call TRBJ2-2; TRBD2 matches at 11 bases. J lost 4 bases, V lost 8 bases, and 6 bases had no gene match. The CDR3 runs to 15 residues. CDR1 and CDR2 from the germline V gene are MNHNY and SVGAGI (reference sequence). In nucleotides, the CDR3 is TGTGCCAGCCAGACTAGCGGGACATCCACCGGGGAGCTGTTTTTT. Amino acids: CASQTSGTSTGELFF.

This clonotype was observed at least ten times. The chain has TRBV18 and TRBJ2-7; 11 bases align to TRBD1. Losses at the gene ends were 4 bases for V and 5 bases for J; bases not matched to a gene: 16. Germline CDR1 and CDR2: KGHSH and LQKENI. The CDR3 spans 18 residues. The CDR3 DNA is TGTGCCAGCTCACGTGGCCACCCTGCAGGACAGGGGGCCCACGAGCAGTACTTC. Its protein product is CASSRGHPAGQGAHEQYF.

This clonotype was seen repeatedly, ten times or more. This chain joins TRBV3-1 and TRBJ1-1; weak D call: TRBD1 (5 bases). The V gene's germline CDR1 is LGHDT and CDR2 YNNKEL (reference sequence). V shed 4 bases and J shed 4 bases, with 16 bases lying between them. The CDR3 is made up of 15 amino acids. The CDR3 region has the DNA TGTGCCAGCAGCCCCCGCGGCAGGGAGGGCACTGAAGCTTTCTTT. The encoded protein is CASSPRGREGTEAFF.

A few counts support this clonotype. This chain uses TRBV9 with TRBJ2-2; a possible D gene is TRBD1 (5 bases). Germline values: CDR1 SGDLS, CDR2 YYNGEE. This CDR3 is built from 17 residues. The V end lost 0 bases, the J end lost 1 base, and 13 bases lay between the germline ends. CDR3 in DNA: TGTGCCAGCAGCGTAGCTGGGCAGGGCGGGAACACCGGGGAGCTGTTTTTT. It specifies CASSVAGQGGNTGELFF.

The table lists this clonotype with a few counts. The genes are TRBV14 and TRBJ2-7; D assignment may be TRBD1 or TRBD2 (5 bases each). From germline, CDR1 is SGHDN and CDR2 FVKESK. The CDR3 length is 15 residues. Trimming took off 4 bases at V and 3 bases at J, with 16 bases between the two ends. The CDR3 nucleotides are TGTGCCAGCAGCCGGAGTTCGGGACCCAACTACGAGCAGTACTTC. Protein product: CASSRSSGPNYEQYF.

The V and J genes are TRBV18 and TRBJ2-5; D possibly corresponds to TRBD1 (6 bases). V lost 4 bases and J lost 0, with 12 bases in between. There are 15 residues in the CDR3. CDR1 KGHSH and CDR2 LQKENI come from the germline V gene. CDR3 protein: CASSLGQLYQETQYF. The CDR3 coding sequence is TGTGCCAGCTCACTTGGACAGTTGTACCAAGAGACCCAGTACTTC.

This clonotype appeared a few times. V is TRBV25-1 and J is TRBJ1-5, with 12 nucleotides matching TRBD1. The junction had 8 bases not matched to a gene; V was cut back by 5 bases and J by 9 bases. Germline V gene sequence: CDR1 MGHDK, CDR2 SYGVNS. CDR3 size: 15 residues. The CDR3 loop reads CASSTGTGGMRPQHF. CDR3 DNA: TGTGCCAGCAGTACCGGGACAGGGGGCATGCGGCCCCAGCATTTT. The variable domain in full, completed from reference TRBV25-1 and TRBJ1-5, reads EADIYQTPRYLVIGTGKKITLECSQTMGHDKMYWYQQDPGMELHLIHYSYGVNSTEKGDLSSESTVSRIRTEHFPLTLESARPSHTSQYLCASSTGTGGMRPQHFGDGTRLSIL.

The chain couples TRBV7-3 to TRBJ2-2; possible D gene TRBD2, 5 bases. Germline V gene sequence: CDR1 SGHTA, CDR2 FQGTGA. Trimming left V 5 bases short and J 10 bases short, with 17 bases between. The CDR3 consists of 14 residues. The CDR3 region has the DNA TGTGCCAGCAGCGCCCAGGACTCCTCAGAGGAGCTGTTTTTT. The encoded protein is CASSAQDSSEELFF.